These 4 T cell receptor beta chains came from one sample sequenced in a study of T cells after yellow fever vaccination. TCRdb re-analysed the 5' RACE reads in MiXCR, keeping a single row per CDR3 protein. This sample has 250,000 to 400,000 distinct CDR3 sequences, with around 4.5% found just once. Specimen: PBMCs, collected 15 days after the yellow fever booster vaccination. The receptor source for this set is a man younger than 35 who received the YFV17D yellow fever vaccine.

This clonotype was seen ten or more times. In DNA form, the CDR3 reads TGTGCCATCAGTGTCGACAGCTTGGGGACCCAGTACTTC. It translates to CAISVDSLGTQYF. This sequence joins TRBV10-3 and TRBJ2-5; TRBD1 might be the D (5 bases). The CDR3 is 13 residues long. In germline, CDR1 is ENHRY, CDR2 SYGVKD. Trimming took off 4 bases at V and 7 bases at J, with 13 bases between the two ends.

This clonotype has at least ten counts. V is TRBV6-5 and J is TRBJ1-4; D not certain. Trimming removed 6 bases at V and 6 bases at J, with 14 bases between. The CDR3 contains 14 residues. Germline lookup yields CDR1 MNHEY and CDR2 SVGAGI. The CDR3 sequence: CASSPRAPDEKLFF. For the CDR3, the DNA is TGTGCCAGCAGCCCCCGGGCCCCGGATGAAAAACTGTTTTTT.

This clonotype has more than one count but fewer than ten. CDR3 amino acids: CASSSTPGQGFLSYNSPLHF. CDR3 coding DNA: TGTGCCAGCAGCTCCACCCCGGGACAGGGTTTTCTCTCCTATAATTCACCCCTCCACTTT. The chain recombines TRBV7-6 with TRBJ1-6; 9 nucleotides agree with TRBD1. Germline V CDR1 and CDR2: SGHVS, FNYEAQ. This CDR3 is built from 20 residues. Unmatched junction bases numbered 13, after V lost 4 bases and J lost 0 bases.

This clonotype was seen a handful of times. The rearrangement links TRBV5-1 to TRBJ1-1, with D possibly TRBD1 on 6 matching bases. Germline CDR1 reads SGHRS; CDR2 reads YFSETQ. This CDR3 contains 16 residues. Trimming pared 3 bases from V and 2 bases from J, leaving 17 bases between. The CDR3 DNA follows: TGCGCCAGCAGCTCGGACACAGGGCCGGGAAACACTGAAGCTTTCTTT. Residues: CASSSDTGPGNTEAFF.